The next 22 T cell receptor beta chains were all read from a single sample in a study of blood T cell repertoires in COVID-19. The assay was immunoSEQ multiplex PCR, and TCRdb's table has in-frame clones only and misses some. The table records a few hundred thousand clones, 90% of them present only once. The sample was PBMCs or T cells enriched from blood (not recorded which). The source of these receptors is a woman aged 18-35 years with acute COVID-19.

The chain links TRBV19 to TRBJ2-1; 7 bases map to TRBD1. CDR3 length equals 14 residues. CDR1 and CDR2 (germline): LNHDA, SQIVND (reference sequence). V dropped 9 bases and J dropped 4; count of bases not matched to a gene: 9. CDR3 nucleotide sequence: TGTGCCAGCCAGCCGGGACAGCTATACAATGAGCAGTTCTTC. It is translated as CASQPGQLYNEQFF.

The gene calls are TRBV27 and TRBJ1-4, with a tentative D call TRBD1 (5 bases). Germline CDR1 MNHEY, CDR2 SMNVEV (reference sequence). Between the trimmed V and J ends, which lost 5 bases and 0 bases, there was a span of 16 bases. The CDR3 consists of 17 residues. CDR3 nucleotides: TGTGCCAGCAGTCCGGATAGACAGAGCACAACTAATGAAAAACTGTTTTTT. Translated, it gives CASSPDRQSTTNEKLFF.

The sample holds one count of this clone. J is TRBJ2-7 and V is TRBV25-1, with D possibly being TRBD2 (5 bases). Germline values: CDR1 MGHDK, CDR2 SYGVNS. This CDR3 contains 13 residues. Between the trimmed V and J ends, which lost 8 bases and 3 bases, there was a span of 14 bases. The CDR3 nucleotides read TGTGCCAGCGAGGCGGGCGACATCTACGAGCAGTACTTC. Translated: CASEAGDIYEQYF.

The V gene is TRBV7-9, the J gene TRBJ1-2; tentatively, D is TRBD1 (5 bases). The germline CDR1 and CDR2 sequences are SEHNR and FQNEAQ (reference sequence). V was trimmed by 5 bases and J by 4 bases, leaving 11 bases between them. The CDR3 is 13 residues long. The CDR3 DNA reads TGTGCCAGCAGCCCGGACAACAGCTATGGCTACACCTTC. It yields the protein CASSPDNSYGYTF. The full variable domain, its missing parts supplied by reference TRBV7-9 and TRBJ1-2, is DTGVSQNPRHKITKRGQNVTFRCDPISEHNRLYWYRQTLGQGPEFLTYFQNEAQLEKSRLLSDRFSAERPKGSFSTLEIQRTEQGDSAMYLCASSPDNSYGYTFGSGTRLTVV.

The CDR3 nucleotides are TGTGCCAGCTCTGAGGCGATGAACACTGAAGCTTTCTTT. It encodes CASSEAMNTEAFF. The chain employs TRBV18 and TRBJ1-1; D is undetermined. This CDR3 has 13 amino acids. The germline gives CDR1 KGHSH, CDR2 LQKENI. Trimming pared 6 bases from V and 0 bases from J, leaving 8 bases between.

The V gene is TRBV6-1, the J gene TRBJ2-5; the match to TRBD2 covers 7 bases. This CDR3 comprises 17 residues. Germline V gene sequence: CDR1 MNHNS, CDR2 SASEGT. J was trimmed by 2 bases and V by 2 bases; bases with no gene match: 11. The CDR3 is CASSELSGIGRQETQYF. The CDR3 DNA reads as TGTGCCAGCAGTGAATTAAGCGGGATTGGGCGTCAAGAGACCCAGTACTTC.

J is TRBJ2-1 and V is TRBV19; TRBD2 matches 7 bases. From germline, CDR1 is LNHDA and CDR2 SQIVND (reference sequence). Trimming removed 7 bases from V and 6 bases from J; junction bases left unmatched: 9. The CDR3 contains 14 residues. The CDR3 region is CASTKVGGSNEQFF. The CDR3 coding sequence is TGTGCCAGTACGAAGGTGGGAGGGTCCAATGAGCAGTTCTTC. Drawing the rest from reference TRBV19 and TRBJ2-1, the complete variable domain is DGGITQSPKYLFRKEGQNVTLSCEQNLNHDAMYWYRQDPGQGLRLIYYSQIVNDFQKGDIAEGYSVSREKKESFPLTVTSAQKNPTAFYLCASTKVGGSNEQFFGPGTRLTVL.

The chain employs TRBV3-1 (or the pseudogene TRBV3-2) and TRBJ1-5; D gene unclear. V was clipped by 1 base and J by 3 bases, with 7 bases between them. The CDR3 spans 14 residues. CDR1 and CDR2 (germline): LGHDT, YNNKEL (reference sequence). The DNA of the CDR3 is TGTGCCAGCAGCCAAGGTCCAAACAATCAGCCCCAGCATTTT. Translating gives CASSQGPNNQPQHF.

In DNA form, the CDR3 reads TGCGCCAGCAGCCCCCAGGGGCGCGACACTGAAGCTTTCTTT. It is translated as CASSPQGRDTEAFF. V and J are TRBV5-1 and TRBJ1-1; a weak D match, TRBD1 (6 bases). Deletions cut 4 bases from V and 3 bases from J, with 13 bases between. The CDR3 extends over 14 amino acids. The V gene's germline CDR1 is SGHRS and CDR2 YFSETQ.

This clone showed up just a few times. The chain couples TRBV7-9 to TRBJ1-1; no reliable D call. Germline loops: CDR1 SEHNR, CDR2 FQNEAQ (reference sequence). Trimming removed 6 bases at V and 1 base at J, with 9 bases between. The length of the CDR3 is 13 residues. The CDR3 loop reads CASSPQSNTEAFF. CDR3 coding DNA: TGTGCCAGCAGTCCGCAGTCGAACACTGAAGCTTTCTTT.

The V gene is TRBV19, the J gene TRBJ1-5; TRBD1 is a possible D gene (5 bases). This CDR3 region has 14 residues. With 3 bases removed from V and 4 bases from J, the gap between germline ends came to 10 bases. In germline, CDR1 is LNHDA, CDR2 SQIVND (reference sequence). CDR3: CASSIGRANQPQHF. CDR3 nucleotide sequence: TGTGCCAGTAGTATCGGCAGGGCTAATCAGCCCCAGCATTTT.

This clone has only a few counts. The chain uses TRBV6-5 and TRBJ1-2; TRBD1 matches at 12 bases. The CDR3 length is 15 residues. CDR1 and CDR2 from the germline V gene are MNHEY and SVGAGI. Trimming at V came to 4 bases and at J to 5 bases, leaving 5 bases not matched to a gene. CDR3 bases: TGTGCCAGCAGTTCGGGGACAGGGGGCTCGTATGGCTACACCTTC. It codes for CASSSGTGGSYGYTF.

The chain links TRBV5-1 to TRBJ1-1, with D perhaps TRBD1 (5 bases). This CDR3 has 15 amino acids. Trimming cost V 4 bases and J 7 bases, with 20 bases left between them. Germline CDR1 and CDR2: SGHRS and YFSETQ. In DNA, the CDR3 is TGCGCCAGCAGCGTAGGGGTTGTCGGAGACCTTGAAGCTTTCTTT. Its translation: CASSVGVVGDLEAFF.

This rearrangement joins TRBV2 to TRBJ1-5; 7 positions agree with TRBD1. With 6 bases clipped from V and 4 bases from J, the junction kept 9 bases outside the gene matches. Germline CDR1 SNHLY, CDR2 FYNNEI. The CDR3 has 15 amino acids. CDR3 amino acids: CASRRQGALNQPQHF. CDR3 DNA: TGTGCCAGCAGACGACAGGGTGCACTTAATCAGCCCCAGCATTTT.

This chain connects TRBV30 to TRBJ1-1; no clear D gene. CDR3 length: 11 residues. Germline CDR1 and CDR2: GTSNPN and SVGIG (reference sequence). The V gene lost 0 bases and the J gene lost 6 bases, with 5 bases spanning the gap. Written as DNA, the CDR3 is TGTGCCTGGAGTGTGGGAGCTGAAGCTTTCTTT. Its translation: CAWSVGAEAFF.

The chain has TRBV19 and TRBJ1-1; 8 nucleotides agree with TRBD1. After removal of 7 bases from V and 6 bases from J, the junction contained 19 bases not matched to a gene. Germline-derived CDR1 and CDR2 are LNHDA and SQIVND (reference sequence). The length of the CDR3 is 17 residues. The DNA for the CDR3 is TGTGCCAGTAACCCCGACAGGGGAAAGAGATTAAGCTCTGAAGCTTTCTTT. Amino acids: CASNPDRGKRLSSEAFF.

The V and J genes are TRBV6-5 and TRBJ2-5, with D possibly TRBD2 on 7 matching bases. Germline V gene sequence: CDR1 MNHEY, CDR2 SVGAGI. CDR3 length: 14 amino acids. The V gene lost 5 bases and the J gene lost 0 bases, with 10 bases spanning the gap. CDR3 DNA: TGTGCCAGCAGTAAGGGGGGGAACCAAGAGACCCAGTACTTC. Translating it yields CASSKGGNQETQYF.

The chain carries TRBV6-5 and TRBJ1-5; 9 bases agree with TRBD1. The trim removed 5 bases at V and 4 bases at J, leaving 6 bases unmatched. Germline V gives CDR1 MNHEY, CDR2 SVGAGI. The CDR3 totals 15 residues. CDR3 protein: CASSTRGQGNQPQHF. CDR3 nucleotides: TGTGCCAGCAGTACCCGAGGACAGGGGAATCAGCCCCAGCATTTT.

V gene TRBV19 combines with J gene TRBJ1-5; D is possibly TRBD1 (6 bases). The germline CDR1 and CDR2 sequences are LNHDA and SQIVND (reference sequence). Trimming stripped 8 bases from V and 1 base from J, with 12 bases between. This CDR3 is 14 amino acids long. In DNA, the CDR3 is TGTGCCAGTGGGAGAACAGGGAGCAATCAGCCCCAGCATTTT. Amino acid sequence: CASGRTGSNQPQHF.

On this clone: At one end, the junction sequence differs from germline, possibly due to a read error. The chain employs TRBV7-7 and TRBJ2-3; D is possibly TRBD1 (5 bases). Germline values: CDR1 SSHAT, CDR2 FNYEAQ (reference sequence). The CDR3 has 15 residues. CDR3 region: CASSPLVGAGDTQYF. CDR3 sequence (DNA): TGTGCTAGCAGCCCCCTAGTAGGGGCTGGAGATACGCAGTATTTT.

The J gene is TRBJ1-1, the V gene TRBV30; unclear D gene. Germline V lookup: CDR1 GTSNPN, CDR2 SVGIG (reference sequence). V shed 1 base and J shed 7 bases, with 7 bases lying between them. This CDR3 comprises 11 residues. The CDR3: CAWSDPGEAFF. In DNA, the CDR3 is TGTGCCTGGAGTGATCCGGGTGAAGCTTTCTTT.

The chain has TRBV4-1 and TRBJ2-3, with TRBD2 matching 8 bases. CDR1 and CDR2 from the germline V gene are MGHRA and YSYEKL. The CDR3 runs to 20 residues. The J segment lost 2 bases and the V segment lost 4 bases, leaving 20 bases of the junction unmatched. The CDR3 sequence is CASSLSSLFRAGGLTDTQYF. The DNA for the CDR3 is TGCGCCAGCAGCCTCTCAAGTCTGTTCCGGGCGGGAGGACTCACAGATACGCAGTATTTT.